The present T cell receptor (beta chain) was sequenced within a study of blood T cell repertoires in COVID-19. V lost 3 bases, J lost 0 bases, and 5 bases lay in between. CDR3 length: 14 amino acids. CDR1 is SEHNR and CDR2 is FQNEAQ in the germline V gene (reference sequence). In terms of age and location, participants ranged from roughly 18 to 89 years and lived in about two dozen US areas. TCRdb's table, derived via immunoSEQ multiplex PCR, lists solely in-frame clones and lacks some. The table lists 200,000 to 250,000 clones, around 82% of them singletons. The rearrangement joins TRBV7-9 to TRBJ2-2; the D gene is possibly TRBD2 (5 bases). This clonotype was obtained from a woman between 35 and 50 years old with acute COVID-19. The sample consisted of PBMCs or T cells enriched from blood (not recorded which). The CDR3 bases are TGTGCCAGCAGCTTCGGGGCGAACACCGGGGAGCTGTTTTTT. Its translation: CASSFGANTGELFF.